A selection of T cell receptor beta chains follows, all from one sample in a study of CD8 T cells in ankylosing spondylitis. Via MiXCR, TCRdb re-called the 5' RACE reads, giving one row per CDR3 protein. Here the sample spans about 360,000 distinct CDR3 sequences, 20% being singletons. Sequenced input: blood, either unsorted or a sorted T cell fraction (not recorded which). These receptors were obtained from a male donor with ankylosing spondylitis or in good health (not recorded which). Each CDR3 is given with its conserved first and last residue. D genes are given only for firm matches. Clone size, where shown, is once, few, many, or a class for clones that have expanded.

D,V,size,J,CDR3,DNA
TRBD2,TRBV12-3/TRBV12-4,-,TRBJ2-1,CASIASGGSSYNEQFF,TGTGCCAGCATTGCTAGCGGGGGGTCCTCCTACAATGAGCAGTTCTTC
TRBD2,TRBV4-1,-,TRBJ2-5,CASSQGGLAGGPLETQYF,TGCGCCAGCAGCCAAGGGGGACTAGCGGGGGGGCCGTTGGAGACCCAGTACTTC
TRBD1,TRBV7-9,few,TRBJ2-5,CASSSPDRYQETQYF,TGTGCCAGCAGCTCACCGGACAGGTACCAAGAGACCCAGTACTTC
TRBD1,TRBV9,many,TRBJ1-1,CASSVDRGTEAFF,TGTGCCAGCAGCGTAGACAGGGGCACTGAAGCTTTCTTT
TRBD2,TRBV5-1,-,TRBJ2-5,CASRPSREGQYF,TGCGCCAGCAGACCATCTCGGGAGGGCCAGTACTTC
-,TRBV7-8,few,TRBJ2-3,CASSPRPSGGTDTQYF,TGTGCCAGCAGCCCCAGGCCTAGTGGTGGCACAGATACGCAGTATTTT
-,TRBV2,-,TRBJ2-1,CASKTPYNEQFF,TGTGCCAGCAAGACCCCCTACAATGAGCAGTTCTTC
-,TRBV5-1,-,TRBJ1-5,CASSLAGASYQPQHF,TGCGCCAGCAGCTTGGCAGGGGCCTCCTATCAGCCCCAGCATTTT
-,TRBV9,-,TRBJ2-4,CASSVGGESLAKNIQYF,TGTGCCAGCAGCGTGGGGGGAGAATCACTAGCCAAAAACATTCAGTACTTC
-,TRBV6-1,few,TRBJ1-6,CASSDQGEVSPLHF,TGTGCCAGCAGTGACCAGGGTGAGGTGTCACCCCTCCACTTT
-,TRBV12-3/TRBV12-4,few,TRBJ2-5,CASSPQGWLGETQYF,TGTGCCAGCAGTCCGCAGGGGTGGCTAGGGGAGACCCAGTACTTC
TRBD2,TRBV20-1,few,TRBJ2-7,CSVGLAGSYEQYF,TGCAGTGTTGGACTAGCAGGATCTTACGAGCAGTACTTC
TRBD1,TRBV12-3/TRBV12-4,-,TRBJ1-1,CASSPTGGNTEAFF,TGTGCCAGCAGTCCCACAGGGGGGAACACTGAAGCTTTCTTT
-,TRBV30,-,TRBJ2-5,CAWSVLEPGVETQYF,TGTGCCTGGAGTGTACTGGAACCGGGCGTGGAGACCCAGTACTTC
TRBD2,TRBV12-3/TRBV12-4,few,TRBJ2-1,CASSPGGLGYNEQFF,TGTGCCAGCAGTCCGGGGGGGCTAGGCTACAATGAGCAGTTCTTC
TRBD1,TRBV12-3/TRBV12-4,-,TRBJ2-5,CASRPRGTNYQETQYF,TGTGCCAGCAGGCCCAGGGGGACCAACTACCAAGAGACCCAGTACTTC
-,TRBV25-1,few,TRBJ2-7,CASSPPPGRPYEQYF,TGTGCCAGCAGTCCCCCCCCAGGGAGACCCTACGAGCAGTACTTC
TRBD1,TRBV2,-,TRBJ2-1,CASRGTGTGVYEQFF,TGTGCCAGCAGGGGGACCGGGACAGGTGTATATGAGCAGTTCTTC
TRBD1,TRBV24-1,few,TRBJ2-2,CATSGFNRDRGRGTTGELFF,TGTGCCACCAGTGGATTTAATCGGGACAGGGGGCGCGGGACAACCGGGGAGCTGTTTTTT
TRBD2,TRBV4-1,few,TRBJ2-1,CASSQVPGSGASSYNEQFF,TGCGCCAGCAGCCAAGTCCCTGGGAGCGGGGCGAGCTCCTACAATGAGCAGTTCTTC
-,TRBV18,-,TRBJ2-2,CASSPEEKRGNAGELFF,TGTGCCAGCTCACCAGAGGAAAAAAGGGGTAACGCCGGGGAGCTGTTTTTT
TRBD2,TRBV2,few,TRBJ2-3,CASSEFSGGPTDTQYF,TGTGCCAGCAGTGAATTTAGCGGGGGGCCCACAGATACGCAGTATTTT
TRBD1,TRBV28,few,TRBJ2-7,CASSLWTGGYEQYF,TGTGCCAGCAGTTTGTGGACAGGGGGCTACGAGCAGTACTTC
-,TRBV6-1,-,TRBJ1-2,CASSQTSRGPNYGYTF,TGTGCCAGCAGCCAAACGTCCAGGGGACCTAACTATGGCTACACCTTC
TRBD2,TRBV7-8,-,TRBJ2-7,CASSPTARGDYEQYF,TGTGCCAGCAGCCCTACGGCGCGGGGGGACTACGAGCAGTACTTC
-,TRBV5-5,-,TRBJ1-2,CASSQSPLANYGYTF,TGTGCCAGCAGCCAATCTCCATTAGCAAACTATGGCTACACCTTC
-,TRBV20-1,few,TRBJ2-3,CSAQTLDYPGVDTQYF,TGCAGTGCCCAGACCCTGGACTATCCTGGGGTGGATACGCAGTATTTT
TRBD2,TRBV6-4,few,TRBJ2-5,CASSVSGGASETQYF,TGTGCCAGCAGTGTTAGCGGGGGGGCTTCGGAGACCCAGTACTTC
-,TRBV28,-,TRBJ2-5,CASRKRLGWETQYF,TGTGCCAGCAGGAAAAGACTGGGCTGGGAGACCCAGTACTTC
TRBD1,TRBV12-3/TRBV12-4,-,TRBJ2-5,CASSSGQGNQETQYF,TGTGCCAGCAGTTCCGGACAGGGAAACCAAGAGACCCAGTACTTC
-,TRBV12-3/TRBV12-4,-,TRBJ2-1,CAGSPNNEQFF,TGTGCCGGCAGCCCAAACAATGAGCAGTTCTTC
TRBD2,TRBV3-1,few,TRBJ2-1,CASSAGLAGGGYNEQFF,TGTGCCAGCAGCGCTGGACTAGCCGGGGGAGGTTACAATGAGCAGTTCTTC
TRBD1,TRBV12-3/TRBV12-4,many,TRBJ2-1,CASSRTGLDNEQFF,TGTGCCAGCAGCCGGACAGGGTTGGACAATGAGCAGTTCTTC
TRBD1,TRBV20-1,few,TRBJ1-5,CSAREWTGAGQPQHF,TGCAGTGCTAGAGAATGGACAGGGGCTGGCCAGCCCCAGCATTTT
-,TRBV5-1,few,TRBJ2-1,CASRLDIITYNEQFF,TGCGCCAGCAGACTAGACATTATCACCTACAATGAGCAGTTCTTC
TRBD2,TRBV20-1,few,TRBJ2-1,CSARVLAGYNEQFF,TGCAGTGCTAGAGTCCTAGCGGGTTACAATGAGCAGTTCTTC
-,TRBV12-3/TRBV12-4,-,TRBJ2-1,CASGTDRGPNLYNEQFF,TGTGCCAGCGGAACGGATCGAGGGCCGAACCTATACAATGAGCAGTTCTTC
-,TRBV29-1,few,TRBJ2-7,CSVSHGSSYEQYF,TGCAGTGTGAGCCACGGGAGCTCCTACGAGCAGTACTTC
-,TRBV29-1,-,TRBJ2-1,CSVEKGQVSYNEQFF,TGCAGCGTTGAAAAGGGGCAAGTCTCCTACAATGAGCAGTTCTTC
-,TRBV2,-,TRBJ2-7,CATQEDPSMQYF,TGTGCCACACAGGAGGACCCCTCCATGCAGTACTTC
-,TRBV6-5,few,TRBJ1-1,CASSYGPGEAFF,TGTGCCAGCAGTTATGGACCCGGCGAAGCTTTCTTT
-,TRBV12-3/TRBV12-4,few,TRBJ1-1,CASSLAPGAFF,TGTGCCAGCAGTTTAGCGCCTGGAGCTTTCTTT
-,TRBV11-2,-,TRBJ2-5,CASSSPELQETQYF,TGTGCCAGCAGCTCTCCAGAGCTCCAAGAGACCCAGTACTTC
-,TRBV3-1,-,TRBJ2-3,CASSQDGLSPLWDTQYF,TGTGCCAGCAGCCAAGACGGACTGTCCCCTCTATGGGATACGCAGTATTTT
TRBD2,TRBV20-1,-,TRBJ2-5,CSARGLAGSQYF,TGCAGTGCTAGAGGACTAGCCGGGTCCCAGTACTTC
-,TRBV24-1,few,TRBJ2-5,CATSDLNTGAQETQYF,TGTGCCACCAGTGATTTAAACACGGGGGCGCAGGAGACCCAGTACTTC
-,TRBV12-3/TRBV12-4,many,TRBJ1-2,CASSSPHGYTF,TGTGCCAGCAGTTCCCCTCATGGCTACACCTTC
TRBD1,TRBV9,few,TRBJ2-7,CASSVGGQGWEQYF,TGTGCCAGCAGCGTAGGGGGACAGGGGTGGGAGCAGTACTTC